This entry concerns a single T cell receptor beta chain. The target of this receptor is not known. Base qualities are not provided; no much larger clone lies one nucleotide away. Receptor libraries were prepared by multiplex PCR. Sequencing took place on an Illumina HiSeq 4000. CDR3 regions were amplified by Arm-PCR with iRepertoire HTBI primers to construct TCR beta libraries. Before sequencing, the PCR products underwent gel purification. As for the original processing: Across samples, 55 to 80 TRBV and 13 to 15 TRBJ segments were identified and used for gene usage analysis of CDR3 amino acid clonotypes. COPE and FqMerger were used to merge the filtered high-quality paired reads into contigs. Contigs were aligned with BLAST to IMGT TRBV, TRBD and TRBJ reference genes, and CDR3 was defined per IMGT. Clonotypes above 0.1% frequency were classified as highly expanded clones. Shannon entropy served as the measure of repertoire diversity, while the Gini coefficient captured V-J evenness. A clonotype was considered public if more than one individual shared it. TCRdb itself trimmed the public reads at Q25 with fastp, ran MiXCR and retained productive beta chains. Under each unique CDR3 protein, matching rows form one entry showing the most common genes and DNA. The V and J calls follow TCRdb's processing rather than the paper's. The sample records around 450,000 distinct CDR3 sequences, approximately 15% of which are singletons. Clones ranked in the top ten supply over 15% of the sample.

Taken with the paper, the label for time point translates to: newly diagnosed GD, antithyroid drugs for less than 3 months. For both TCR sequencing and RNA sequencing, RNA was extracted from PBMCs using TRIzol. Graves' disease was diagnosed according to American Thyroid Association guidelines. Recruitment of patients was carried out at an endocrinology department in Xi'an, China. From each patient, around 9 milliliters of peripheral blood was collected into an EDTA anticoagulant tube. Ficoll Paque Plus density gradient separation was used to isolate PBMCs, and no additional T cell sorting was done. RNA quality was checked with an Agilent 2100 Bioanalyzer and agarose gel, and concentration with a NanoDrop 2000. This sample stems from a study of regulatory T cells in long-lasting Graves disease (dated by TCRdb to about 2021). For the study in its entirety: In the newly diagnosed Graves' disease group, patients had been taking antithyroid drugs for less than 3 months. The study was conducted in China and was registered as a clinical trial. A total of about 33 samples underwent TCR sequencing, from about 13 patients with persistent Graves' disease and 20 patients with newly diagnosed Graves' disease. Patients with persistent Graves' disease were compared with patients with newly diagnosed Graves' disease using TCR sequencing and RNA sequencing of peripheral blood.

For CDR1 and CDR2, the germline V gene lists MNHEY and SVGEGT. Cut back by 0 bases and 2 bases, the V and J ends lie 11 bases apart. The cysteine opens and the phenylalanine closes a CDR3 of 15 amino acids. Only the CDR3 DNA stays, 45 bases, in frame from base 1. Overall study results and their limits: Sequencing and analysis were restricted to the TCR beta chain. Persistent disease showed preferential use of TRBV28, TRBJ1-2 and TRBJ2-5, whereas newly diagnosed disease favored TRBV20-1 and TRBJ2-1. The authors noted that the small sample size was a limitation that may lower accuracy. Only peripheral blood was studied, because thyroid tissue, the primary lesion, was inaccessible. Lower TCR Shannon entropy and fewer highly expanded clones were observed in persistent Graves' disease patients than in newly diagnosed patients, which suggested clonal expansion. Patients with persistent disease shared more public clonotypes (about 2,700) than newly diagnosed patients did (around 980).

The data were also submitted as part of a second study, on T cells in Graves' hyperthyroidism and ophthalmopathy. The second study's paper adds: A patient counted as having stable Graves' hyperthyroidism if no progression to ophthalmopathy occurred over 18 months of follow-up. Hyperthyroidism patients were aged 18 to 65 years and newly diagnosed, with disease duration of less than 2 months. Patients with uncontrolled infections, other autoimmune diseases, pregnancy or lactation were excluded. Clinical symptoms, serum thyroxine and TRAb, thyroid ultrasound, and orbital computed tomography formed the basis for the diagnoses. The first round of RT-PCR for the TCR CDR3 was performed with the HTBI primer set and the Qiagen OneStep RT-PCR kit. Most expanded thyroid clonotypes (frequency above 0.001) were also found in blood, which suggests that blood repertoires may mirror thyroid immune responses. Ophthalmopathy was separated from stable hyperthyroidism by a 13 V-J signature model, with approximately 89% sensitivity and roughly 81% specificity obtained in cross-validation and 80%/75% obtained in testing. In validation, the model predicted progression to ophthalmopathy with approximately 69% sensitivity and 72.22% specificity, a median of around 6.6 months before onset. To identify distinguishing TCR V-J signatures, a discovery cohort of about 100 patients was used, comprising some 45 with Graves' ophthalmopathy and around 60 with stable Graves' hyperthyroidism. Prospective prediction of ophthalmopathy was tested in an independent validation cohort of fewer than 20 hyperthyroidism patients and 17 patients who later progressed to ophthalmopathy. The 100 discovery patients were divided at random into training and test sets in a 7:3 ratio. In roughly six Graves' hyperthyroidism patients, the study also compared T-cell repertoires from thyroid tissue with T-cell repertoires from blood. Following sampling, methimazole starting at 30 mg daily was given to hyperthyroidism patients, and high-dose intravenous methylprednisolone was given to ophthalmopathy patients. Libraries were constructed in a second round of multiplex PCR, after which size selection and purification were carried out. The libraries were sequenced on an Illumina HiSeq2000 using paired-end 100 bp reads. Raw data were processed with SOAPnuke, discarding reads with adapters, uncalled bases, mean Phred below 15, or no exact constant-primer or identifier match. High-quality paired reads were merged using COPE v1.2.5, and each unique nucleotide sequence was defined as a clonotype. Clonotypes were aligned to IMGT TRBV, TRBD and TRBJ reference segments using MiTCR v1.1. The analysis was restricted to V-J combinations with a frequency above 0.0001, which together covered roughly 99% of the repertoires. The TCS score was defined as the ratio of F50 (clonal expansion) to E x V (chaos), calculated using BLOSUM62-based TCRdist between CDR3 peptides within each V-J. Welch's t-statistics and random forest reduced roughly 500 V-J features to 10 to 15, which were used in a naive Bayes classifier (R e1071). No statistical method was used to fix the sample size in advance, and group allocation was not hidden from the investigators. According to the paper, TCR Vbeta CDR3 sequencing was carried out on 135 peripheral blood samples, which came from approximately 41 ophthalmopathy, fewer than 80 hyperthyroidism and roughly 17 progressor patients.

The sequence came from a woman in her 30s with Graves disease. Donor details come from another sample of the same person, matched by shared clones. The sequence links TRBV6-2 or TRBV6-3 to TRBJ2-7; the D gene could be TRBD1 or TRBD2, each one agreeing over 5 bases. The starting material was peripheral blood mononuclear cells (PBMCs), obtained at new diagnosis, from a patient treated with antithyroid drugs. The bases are TGTGCCAGCAGTTACTCGCCGGGACGAGCCTACGAGCAGTACTTC. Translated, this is CASSYSPGRAYEQYF.